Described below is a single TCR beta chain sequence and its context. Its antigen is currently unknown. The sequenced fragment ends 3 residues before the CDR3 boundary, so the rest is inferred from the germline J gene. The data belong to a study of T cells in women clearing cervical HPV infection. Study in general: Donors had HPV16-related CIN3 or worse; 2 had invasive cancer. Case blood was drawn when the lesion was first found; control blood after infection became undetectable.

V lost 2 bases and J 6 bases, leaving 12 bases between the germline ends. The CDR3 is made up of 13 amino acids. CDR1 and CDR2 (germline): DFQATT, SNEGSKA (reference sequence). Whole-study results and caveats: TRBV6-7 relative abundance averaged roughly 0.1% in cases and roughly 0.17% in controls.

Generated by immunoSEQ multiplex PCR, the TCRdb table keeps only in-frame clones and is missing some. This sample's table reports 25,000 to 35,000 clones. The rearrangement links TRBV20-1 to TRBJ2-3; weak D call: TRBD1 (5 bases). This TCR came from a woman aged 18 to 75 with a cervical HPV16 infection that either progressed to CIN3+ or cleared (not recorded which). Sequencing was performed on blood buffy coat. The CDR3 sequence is CSARLTGRDTQYF. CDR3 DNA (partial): TGCAGTGCTAGACTTACAGGAAGGGATACG.